The 2 T cell receptor beta chains given below trace back to one sample, sequenced in a study of T cells in Graves' hyperthyroidism and ophthalmopathy. RNA transcripts yielded amplified TCR beta CDR3 regions. The HTBI primer set served for first-round RT-PCR of the TCR CDR3. MiXCR, applied by TCRdb to the multiplex PCR reads, yields one record per CDR3 protein. The repertoire holds about 590,000 distinct CDR3 sequences, with 15% to 17% as singletons. Sequenced: blood. Every receptor here comes from a woman aged 30 to 39 with Graves' hyperthyroidism.

In this sample, this clonotype turned up many times. Compared with germline, one end of the junction differs, possibly owing to a read error. The CDR3 loop reads CASSVAGEDYEQYF. Here the CDR3 DNA reads TGTGCCAGCAGCGTAGCGGGAGAGGACTACGAGCAGTACTTC. The chain joins TRBV7-6 to TRBJ2-7; 9 nucleotides agree with TRBD2. This CDR3 is built from 14 residues. Germline CDR1 reads SGHVS; CDR2 reads FNYEAQ.

V is TRBV7-2 and J is TRBJ2-7, with 14 bases that match TRBD2. The CDR3 runs to 17 residues. From germline, CDR1 is SGHTA and CDR2 FQGNSA. V was clipped by 5 bases and J by 0 bases; unmatched bases: 6. CDR3 sequence (DNA): TGTGCCAGCAGCACGGGACTAGCGGGAGTAATCTCCTACGAGCAGTACTTC. This sequence encodes CASSTGLAGVISYEQYF.